This T cell receptor beta chain was observed in a study of blood T cells in healthy people across ages. Sample-barcoded 5' priming and a J-beta primer mix drove a second PCR of about 7 to 11 cycles. MiXCR was run by TCRdb on the 5' RACE reads, yielding one entry per CDR3 protein. The sample shows 800,000 to 950,000 distinct CDR3 sequences, 36% of them seen only once. Turning to this clonotype: The junction differs from germline at one of its ends, possibly a read error.

The sequence was collected from a man in his late teens or twenties in good health. Sequenced material: blood.

As DNA, the CDR3 is TGTGTCAGCAGTTACGAAGGGTCGAGTGAGCAGTTCTTC. Translation gives CVSSYEGSSEQFF. The chain employs TRBV6-2 or TRBV6-3 and TRBJ2-1; no definite D call. Germline-derived CDR1 and CDR2 are MNHEY and SVGEGT. This CDR3 has 13 amino acids.